The 25 T cell receptor beta chains given below trace back to one sample, sequenced in a study of blood T cell repertoires in COVID-19. Sequencing was performed with immunoSEQ multiplex PCR; in TCRdb, only in-frame clones are kept and a portion is missing. The sample lists hundreds of thousands of clones, roughly 88% occurring once. Sequencing was performed on peripheral blood. These receptors originate from an elderly man with acute or convalescent COVID-19.

The chain has TRBV19 and TRBJ1-3; D is unclear. The CDR3 sequence is 15 residues long. From germline, CDR1 is LNHDA and CDR2 SQIVND (reference sequence). Trimming took 3 bases from V and 8 from J, leaving 17 bases between them. The CDR3 loop is CASSIVGSGRDTIYF. In DNA, the CDR3 is TGTGCCAGTAGTATCGTCGGCAGCGGCCGGGACACCATATATTTT.

The chain employs TRBV5-1 and TRBJ1-2, with 12 positions matching TRBD1. Germline V CDR1 and CDR2: SGHRS, YFSETQ. The CDR3 has 15 residues. The V segment lost 2 bases and the J segment 6 bases; nucleotides outside the gene matches: 5. CDR3 region: CASSLSGTGGNGYTF. Written as DNA, the CDR3 is TGCGCCAGCAGCTTATCCGGGACAGGGGGCAATGGCTACACCTTC.

This chain links TRBV6-4 with TRBJ2-2; 12 bases map to TRBD2. Germline V CDR1 and CDR2: MRHNA, SNTAGT. The CDR3 length is 19 residues. Trimming cost V 2 bases and J 2 bases; bases outside gene matches: 9. CDR3 DNA sequence: TGTGCCAGCAGTGACCCGAGCGCCGGACTAGCGGGAAACACCGGGGAGCTGTTTTTT. Translation gives CASSDPSAGLAGNTGELFF.

The V and J genes are TRBV19 and TRBJ1-4; possible D gene TRBD1, 5 bases. The CDR3 is 14 residues long. Per germline, CDR1 LNHDA and CDR2 SQIVND (reference sequence). Trimming shortened V by 3 bases and J by 8 bases, and 13 bases separated the two germline ends. CDR3: CASSIGRDDEKLFF. The CDR3 bases are TGTGCCAGTAGTATCGGCAGGGATGACGAAAAACTGTTTTTT.

This rearrangement joins TRBV14 to TRBJ2-7, with TRBD2 matching over 13 bases. The CDR3 is made up of 16 amino acids. Germline V gene lookup returns CDR1 SGHDN and CDR2 FVKESK. Trimming cost V 3 bases and J 5 bases; bases outside gene matches: 7. For the CDR3, the DNA is TGTGCCAGCAGCCACCACACTAGCGGGAGGGCCCACGAGCAGTACTTC. Its translation: CASSHHTSGRAHEQYF.

DNA of the CDR3: TGTGCCAGCAGCGTAGCCCCGGGACAGCCCTACGAGCAGTACTTC. Its translation: CASSVAPGQPYEQYF. This chain joins TRBV9 and TRBJ2-7, with TRBD1 matching over 7 bases. Germline assignment: CDR1 SGDLS and CDR2 YYNGEE. V dropped 0 bases and J dropped 2; count of bases not matched to a gene: 5. This CDR3 has 15 amino acids.

The CDR3 nucleotides are TGTGCCAGCAGAGTAGCGGGGGTCCACACCGGGGAGCTGTTTTTT. This sequence encodes CASRVAGVHTGELFF. The V gene is TRBV7-2, the J gene TRBJ2-2, with 9 bases fitting TRBD2. This CDR3 spans 15 amino acids. Germline V gives CDR1 SGHTA, CDR2 FQGNSA. V dropped 6 bases and J dropped 3; count of bases not matched to a gene: 5. The full variable domain, its missing parts supplied by reference TRBV7-2 and TRBJ2-2, is GAGVSQSPSNKVTEKGKDVELRCDPISGHTALYWYRQSLGQGLEFLIYFQGNSAPDKSGLPSDRFSAERTGGSVSTLTIQRTQQEDSAVYLCASRVAGVHTGELFFGEGSRLTVL.

The chain employs TRBV7-2 and TRBJ2-1, with D possibly matching TRBD2 (6 bases). V was trimmed by 5 bases and J by 7 bases, leaving 15 bases between them. The germline V gene encodes CDR1 SGHTA and CDR2 FQGNSA. This CDR3 contains 14 residues. The CDR3 DNA reads as TGTGCCAGCAGCAAAGAGGTAGCGGTGAATGAGCAGTTCTTC. This gives the protein CASSKEVAVNEQFF.

This clone was counted a single time. The genes are TRBV19 and TRBJ1-5; 7 nucleotides agree with TRBD1. J lost 0 bases, V lost 5 bases, and 16 bases had no gene match. The CDR3 covers 19 residues. The germline gives CDR1 LNHDA, CDR2 SQIVND (reference sequence). The CDR3 loop reads CASSFTPGTAFYSNQPQHF. DNA for the CDR3: TGTGCCAGTAGTTTCACCCCGGGGACAGCCTTTTATAGCAATCAGCCCCAGCATTTT.

The chain uses TRBV4-2 and TRBJ2-7; D uncertain. V was clipped by 0 bases and J by 7 bases, with 16 bases between them. Germline CDR1 is LGHNA and CDR2 is YNFKEQ. The CDR3 length is 15 residues. The CDR3 protein is CASSQDLTGPREQYF. CDR3 nucleotides: TGTGCCAGCAGCCAAGATCTTACGGGTCCTAGGGAGCAGTACTTC.

The CDR3: CASSSTIQGSPLHF. The CDR3 nucleotides read TGTGCCAGCAGCTCGACAATTCAAGGCTCACCCCTCCACTTT. J is TRBJ1-6 and V is TRBV7-3; D remains unclear. From germline, CDR1 is SGHTA and CDR2 FQGTGA. The CDR3 loop spans 14 amino acids. V was shortened by 4 bases and J by 10 bases, with 14 bases between the two germline ends.

Details on this clone: Other nucleotide sequences in the sample specify the same CDR3. CDR3 in amino acids: CATSRDRVSNQPQHF. The CDR3 DNA reads as TGTGCCACCAGCAGGGACAGGGTTAGCAATCAGCCCCAGCATTTT. The chain couples TRBV15 to TRBJ1-5; 8 bases line up with TRBD1. V gave up 3 bases and J gave up 0 bases; unmatched junction bases: 1. This CDR3 contains 15 residues. CDR1 and CDR2 (germline): LNHNV, YYDKDF (reference sequence).

CDR3 residues: CASSSGLPTEQFF. The DNA for the CDR3 is TGTGCCAGCAGCTCTGGACTTCCCACTGAGCAGTTCTTC. The chain couples TRBV11-2 to TRBJ2-1; D perhaps matches TRBD2 (5 bases). The CDR3 sequence is 13 residues long. The V end was cut by 4 bases, the J end by 9 bases, with 13 bases between. The germline V gene encodes CDR1 SGHAT and CDR2 FQNNGV.

This chain joins TRBV4-3 and TRBJ2-1; perhaps TRBD2 as D (5 bases). This CDR3 has 15 amino acids. Trimming took 0 bases from V and 4 from J, leaving 10 bases between them. Germline V gene sequence: CDR1 LGHNA, CDR2 YSLEER. CDR3 amino acids: CASSQETGSYNEQFF. DNA for the CDR3: TGCGCCAGCAGCCAAGAGACGGGGAGTTACAATGAGCAGTTCTTC.

The chain combines TRBV7-2 with TRBJ1-3; no firm D call. The CDR3 totals 12 residues. From germline, CDR1 is SGHTA and CDR2 FQGNSA. V lost 3 bases and J lost 8, with 8 bases in between. The CDR3 protein is CASSLSRDTIYF. CDR3 DNA: TGTGCCAGCAGCTTGTCGAGGGACACCATATATTTT.

This rearrangement joins TRBV29-1 to TRBJ2-7; D might be TRBD1 (5 bases). Germline CDR1 reads SQVTM; CDR2 reads ANQGSEA. V gave up 6 bases and J gave up 1 base, with 13 bases separating them. The CDR3 sequence is 13 residues long. CDR3 sequence reads: CSVAPDSSYEQYF. The CDR3 DNA reads as TGCAGCGTGGCCCCCGACAGTTCCTACGAGCAGTACTTC.

This chain connects TRBV18 to TRBJ2-5; D possibly corresponds to TRBD1 (6 bases). The CDR3 length is 13 residues. Germline lookup yields CDR1 KGHSH and CDR2 LQKENI. The V and J ends lost 8 bases and 3 bases respectively, with 13 bases between them. CDR3 protein: CASNLRGEETQYF. The CDR3 DNA is TGTGCCAGCAACCTCAGGGGCGAAGAGACCCAGTACTTC.

The V call is TRBV11-2, the J call TRBJ1-5; no definite D call. V was pared by 4 bases and J by 1 base, with 8 bases between. The CDR3 runs 14 residues. The germline gives CDR1 SGHAT, CDR2 FQNNGV. The CDR3 DNA reads as TGTGCCAGCAGCTCATCGGGGAGCAATCAGCCCCAGCATTTT. Protein product: CASSSSGSNQPQHF.

The chain couples TRBV6-6 to TRBJ2-4, with 7 bases that match TRBD2. This CDR3 is built from 13 residues. Germline V gives CDR1 MNHNY, CDR2 SVGAGI (reference sequence). After removal of 5 bases from V and 14 bases from J, the junction contained 12 bases not matched to a gene. DNA for the CDR3: TGTGCCAGCAGTACCCTCTTGGGGGGGGATGAGTACTTC. Residues: CASSTLLGGDEYF.

The chain combines TRBV5-6 with TRBJ2-1; perhaps TRBD2 as D (5 bases). This CDR3 is built from 16 residues. V was clipped by 5 bases and J by 2 bases, with 17 bases between them. The germline gives CDR1 SGHDT, CDR2 YYEEEE. The CDR3, as DNA: TGTGCCAGCAGTCCGTACCGCGGAGGAGCCTACAATGAGCAGTTCTTC. Residues: CASSPYRGGAYNEQFF.

V and J are TRBV29-1 and TRBJ1-1; D call uncertain. The CDR3 contains 13 residues. Germline V CDR1 and CDR2: SQVTM, ANQGSEA. V was clipped by 4 bases and J by 1 base, with 10 bases between them. The CDR3: CSVAYGTNTEAFF. CDR3 DNA: TGCAGCGTTGCCTATGGTACGAACACTGAAGCTTTCTTT.

The genes are TRBV11-3 and TRBJ2-2; D might be TRBD2 (7 bases). Trimming cost V 6 bases and J 0 bases, with 11 bases left between them. The CDR3 loop spans 15 amino acids. Germline loops: CDR1 SGHNT, CDR2 YENEEA. The CDR3 DNA reads TGTGCCAGCAGTCAAGGGGGGGCGAACACCGGGGAGCTGTTTTTT. Its protein is CASSQGGANTGELFF.

This clone appeared once. The CDR3 region is CASSEFTGVNSYNEQFF. The CDR3 DNA reads as TGTGCCAGCAGTGAATTCACAGGGGTGAACTCCTACAATGAGCAGTTCTTC. The chain is built from TRBV25-1 and TRBJ2-1; TRBD1 matches at 7 bases. Germline CDR1 MGHDK, CDR2 SYGVNS. This CDR3 comprises 17 residues. After removal of 1 base from V and 0 bases from J, the junction contained 6 bases not matched to a gene.

This chain connects TRBV10-3 to TRBJ2-7, with TRBD1 matching 7 bases. This CDR3 has 14 amino acids. From germline, CDR1 is ENHRY and CDR2 SYGVKD. The V gene end was trimmed by 8 bases and the J gene end by 0 bases; junction bases not matched to a gene: 7. As DNA, the CDR3 is TGTGCCATCCGTTCGGGACAGAGCTCCTACGAGCAGTACTTC. It encodes CAIRSGQSSYEQYF.

This sequence joins TRBV19 and TRBJ1-5; possibly TRBD1 for D (6 bases). This CDR3 comprises 14 residues. Germline V gene sequence: CDR1 LNHDA, CDR2 SQIVND (reference sequence). V lost 5 bases and J lost 2, with 10 bases in between. Written as DNA, the CDR3 is TGTGCCAGTAGTCACAGGGAACGCAATCAGCCCCAGCATTTT. It encodes CASSHRERNQPQHF.